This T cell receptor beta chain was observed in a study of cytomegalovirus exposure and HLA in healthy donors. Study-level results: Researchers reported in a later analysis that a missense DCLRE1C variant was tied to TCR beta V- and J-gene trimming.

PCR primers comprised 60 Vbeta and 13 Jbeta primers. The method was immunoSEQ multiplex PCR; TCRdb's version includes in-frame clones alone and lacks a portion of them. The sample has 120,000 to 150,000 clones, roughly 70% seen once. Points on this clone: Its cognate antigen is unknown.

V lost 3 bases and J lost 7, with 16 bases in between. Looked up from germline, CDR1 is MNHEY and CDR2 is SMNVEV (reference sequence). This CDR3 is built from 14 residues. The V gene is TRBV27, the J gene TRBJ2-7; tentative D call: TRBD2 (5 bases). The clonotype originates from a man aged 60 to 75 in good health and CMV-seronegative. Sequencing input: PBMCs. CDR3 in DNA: TGTGCCAGCAGTTTTCCCAGCCCGGGGAGTGAGCAGTACTTC. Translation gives CASSFPSPGSEQYF.